This entry describes one T cell receptor (beta chain). There is no known antigen for this receptor. Base qualities were left out, and no much larger clone turns up one base away. These data come from a study of cytomegalovirus exposure and HLA in healthy donors (dated by TCRdb to about 2017). For the study in its entirety: In an earlier analysis of some 550 of the donors, about 260 Gb of sequence data and 90 million to 120 million unique TCR beta sequences from some 170 million T cells were reported. Roughly 300 gigabases of sequencing data and tens of millions of unique TCR sequences made up an early release that covered about 640 HLA-typed donors. Among the roughly 400 genotyped donors, around 81% belonged to the genetic ancestry cluster associated with self-reported Caucasian donors. The study aimed to test whether cataloging public T cell receptors could reveal signatures of past pathogen exposure. The study profiled the T cell repertoires of about 640 subjects by immunosequencing and related them to cytomegalovirus serostatus. In addition to the first cohort of 666 subjects, a separate validation cohort of over 90 different subjects was used. High-throughput TCR immunosequencing, statistical association of individual TCRs with disease status, and machine learning were combined to predict cytomegalovirus infection status. A later analysis re-examined previously published TCR beta repertoires from roughly 650 donors and added high-resolution HLA genotyping to investigate patterns of TCR occurrence. The later analysis used no new phenotypic data to find candidate immune exposures, relying instead on TCR beta sequences and their occurrence across donors. An earlier analysis of 587 of the donors used high-throughput TCR beta sequencing to judge whether each TCR beta V gene segment behaved as functional or pseudogenic. Donor age, sex, ethnicity and CMV serostatus were compiled alongside the repertoire data. A later genetic analysis took genome-wide SNP genotypes for about three fifths of the 666 donors and used that subset as a discovery cohort. All discovery cohort repertoires had been generated on a single sequencing platform. Class I and class II HLA loci were covered by the typing at four-digit resolution. Typing coverage differed by locus: A, B, C, DRB1 and DQB1 were typed in roughly 620-640 donors, DQA1 in 500 to 550, DPA1 in approximately 610, and DPB1 in roughly 470. Roughly 5 DR-DQ haplotypes were handled as single units for association and clustering, since linkage in the cohort was strong. Across some 400 genotyped donors of the cohort, an average of roughly 230,000 unique TCR beta nucleotide sequences per donor were sequenced, and roughly a sixth of those sequences were non-productive. Broad study findings and their caveats: When HLA alleles, especially DR and DQ, strongly co-occurred, TCR associations were difficult to assign to individual alleles. A further reported finding was that TCR beta sequences accurately predicted the HLA-A and HLA-B alleles for most subjects in the first cohort. Across donors, most TCR sequences were observed very rarely, whereas some public TCRs were present in many individuals. In a later analysis, HLA-associated TCR beta chains showed more clonal expansion and lower generation probabilities than non-associated chains that were equally common. The classifier was reported to diagnose cytomegalovirus status with high specificity and sensitivity in both the original cohort and the validation cohort. Specific HLA alleles were associated with over 15,000 TCR beta sequences at a false discovery rate of 0.05 in a later analysis. In vitro tests confirmed that three of the cytomegalovirus-associated TCR beta chains recognize cytomegalovirus antigens. Sequencing depth was assumed to be roughly uniform across donors in the presence/absence analyses, though that assumption may not hold. An earlier analysis of several hundred of the donors showed that most TCR beta V segments appeared in productive rearrangements either about 90% or about 30% of the time, which broadly matched IMGT annotations. Because counts were too low, roughly 18 rarely observed V segments, including chromosome 9 orphons, were left out of the earlier analysis of 587 of the donors. The 87-base-pair reads could not distinguish some IMGT-functional V segments, including TRBV6-2 and TRBV6-3, so those segments were excluded. V-gene and J-gene trimming of TCR beta chains was associated with a missense DCLRE1C variant in a later genetic analysis, and the association was replicated in an independent cohort. According to a later analysis, TCR association rates differed among HLA loci, with DRB1 alleles showing the most associated TCRs and HLA-C alleles showing the fewest. In this cohort, only TCR beta chains were sequenced, and detectable features were limited by the absence of alpha or paired-chain data. In a later analysis, several top co-occurrence clusters were reported to appear linked to parvovirus B19, influenza, CMV and Epstein-Barr virus. A cluster of highly shared sequence variants was judged likely to represent a technical artifact of the sequencing pipeline. In a later genetic analysis, fewer N-insertions in productive TCRs were reported among donors in an Asian-associated ancestry cluster than the roughly 700-donor mean. In the study, 150 to 200 TCR beta chains were listed as associated with cytomegalovirus. CMV serostatus was the only immune exposure information available for the cohort. Linkage disequilibrium might explain the correlated functional status among segregating V segments, but an unknown experimental factor could not be excluded. HLA typing was unavailable for some donors at each locus, so association tests used only the typed subset. According to the authors, the approach could potentially be generalized to other disease states and immunological phenotypes. Most CMV-associated TCR beta chains appeared to be HLA-restricted in a later analysis, and the HLA associations seemed to be driven largely by CMV exposure.

Library method: the immunoSEQ multiplex PCR assay. The multiplex PCR relied on a mix of 60 forward primers for TCR Vbeta segments and 13 reverse primers for TCR Jbeta segments. Amplification of the CDR3 region of rearranged TCR beta genes was performed with a multiplex PCR assay on genomic DNA. On the Illumina HiSeq System, the amplified TCR beta libraries were sequenced as 87-base-pair reads. The published analysis was carried out like this. A later analysis tallied about 77 million unique TCR beta chains across the 666 repertoires, and about 10 million of those chains were shared by two or more donors. A nearest-neighbor algorithm error-corrected the raw reads and collapsed the reads into unique sequences, merging closely related sequences to remove PCR and sequencing errors. To assign V, D and J gene segments, CDR3 sequences were aligned to IMGT reference sequences. Each retained sequence needed at least a six-nucleotide match to both a V gene segment and a J gene segment. A rearrangement was called productive if the CDR3 had no stop codons and remained in frame with V and J, and every other rearrangement was called non-productive. Following IMGT convention, CDR3 was defined as the stretch from the second conserved V-encoded cysteine to the conserved J-encoded phenylalanine. The earlier analysis of 587 of the donors excluded any sequence lacking an unambiguous match to a single V gene segment. An earlier analysis of several hundred of the donors called V segments functional above 56.7% productive rearrangements and segregating when the between-donor standard deviation exceeded 5%. To diagnose cytomegalovirus status from the catalog of TCR beta chain sequences, a statistical classification framework was built. A later analysis assigned V and J genes by comparing TCR nucleotide sequences with IMGT/GENE-DB human TR gene sequences. A later analysis assigned CDR3 sequences and most-parsimonious VDJ recombination scenarios with the TCRdist pipeline. In a later analysis, every TCR beta chain was defined by the combination of its CDR3 amino acid sequence and its V-gene family, and reads without a unique V-gene family were dropped. As a way to deal with suspected cross-contamination and a sequencing artifact, a later analysis dropped 500 to 700 nucleotide sequences that were highly shared and had low generation probability. In a later analysis, a clonal expansion index for each public chain was calculated from normalized within-repertoire ranks of inferred template counts. A later analysis computed generation probabilities with a VDJ recombination model fitted to out-of-frame rearrangements, and checked the results against IGoR. In a later analysis, TCR-TCR, TCR-HLA and TCR-CMV co-occurrence was scored with hypergeometric tests, and a repertoire-size bias correction was applied to TCR pairs. False discovery rates were estimated in a later analysis by permuting HLA or CMV assignments 20 times. A later analysis grouped co-occurring TCRs with DBSCAN, adding TCRdist sequence similarity when clustering within HLA-allele-positive subsets. Repertoires with fewer than 30,000 or more than 120,000 public chains were left out of co-occurrence clustering, as were about five repertoires with anomalous nucleotide sharing. TCRdb limited this immuneACCESS table to in-frame rearrangements with V and J called. A share of clones is missing; checked studies link under half to unresolved V genes, and the rest is unexplained. The DNA gave D and trimming, while V, J and clone size come from that table. The table for this sample lists some 130,000 clones; roughly four fifths of them were counted only once. The ten largest clones add up to 5% to 7% of the sample.

Sequences ENHRY (CDR1) and SYGVKD (CDR2) are obtained from the germline V gene. The V and J ends are trimmed by 3 bases and 0 bases, leaving 17 bases between them. The CDR3, cysteine through phenylalanine, is 17 amino acids long. CDR3 DNA only is kept here, 51 bases in frame from base 1. The cohort comprised 710 or so healthy bone marrow donors. At the time of sampling, every cohort member was nominally healthy, though immune exposures that went unrecorded were likely present. The donor tested CMV seropositive, placing the donor among the 250 to 300 seropositive members of the cohort. Each donor provided a peripheral blood sample, and peripheral blood mononuclear cells were used for TCR beta sequencing. The Qiagen DNeasy Blood Extraction Kit was used to extract genomic DNA from the blood cell samples.

The V and J genes are TRBV10-3 and TRBJ1-2; the D region possibly corresponds to TRBD1 (5 bases align). Sequencing input: PBMCs. This TCR was recovered from a middle-aged woman in good health and CMV-seropositive. The sequenced DNA: TGTGCCATCAGTGATGGTGGCAGGGTGCTCCCTAACTATGGCTACACCTTC. This sequence encodes CAISDGGRVLPNYGYTF.